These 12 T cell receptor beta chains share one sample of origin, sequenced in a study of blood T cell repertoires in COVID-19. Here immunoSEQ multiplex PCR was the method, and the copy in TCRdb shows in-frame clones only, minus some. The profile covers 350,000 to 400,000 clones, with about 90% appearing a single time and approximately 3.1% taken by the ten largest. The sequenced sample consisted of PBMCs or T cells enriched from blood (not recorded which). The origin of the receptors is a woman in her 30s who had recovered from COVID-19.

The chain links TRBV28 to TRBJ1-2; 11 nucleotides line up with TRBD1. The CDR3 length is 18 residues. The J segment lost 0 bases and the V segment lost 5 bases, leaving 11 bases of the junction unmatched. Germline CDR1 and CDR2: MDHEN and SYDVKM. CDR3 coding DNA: TGTGCCAGCAGTCCAGGACAGGGGGCGCGTGGAGCTAACTATGGCTACACCTTC. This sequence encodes CASSPGQGARGANYGYTF.

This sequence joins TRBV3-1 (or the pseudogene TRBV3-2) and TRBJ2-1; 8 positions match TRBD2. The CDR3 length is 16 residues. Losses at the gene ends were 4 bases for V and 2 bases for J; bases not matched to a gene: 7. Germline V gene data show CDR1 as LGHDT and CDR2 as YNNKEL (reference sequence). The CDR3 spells CASSRSAGATYNEQFF. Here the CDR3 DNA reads TGTGCCAGCAGCCGATCAGCGGGAGCGACCTACAATGAGCAGTTCTTC.

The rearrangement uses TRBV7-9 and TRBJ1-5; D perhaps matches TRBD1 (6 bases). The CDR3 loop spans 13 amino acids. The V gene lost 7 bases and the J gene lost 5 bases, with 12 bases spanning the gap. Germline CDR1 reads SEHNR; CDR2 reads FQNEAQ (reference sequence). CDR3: CASTQGMDQPQHF. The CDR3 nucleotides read TGTGCCAGCACCCAGGGGATGGATCAGCCCCAGCATTTT.

CDR3 loop: CASSRTRWDYEQYF. DNA for the CDR3: TGTGCCAGCAGCCGGACTAGATGGGATTACGAGCAGTACTTC. This sequence joins TRBV5-4 and TRBJ2-7, with 7 positions matching TRBD2. Looked up from germline, CDR1 is SGHNT and CDR2 is YYREEE (reference sequence). The CDR3 sequence is 14 residues long. Trimming removed 4 bases from V and 4 bases from J; junction bases left unmatched: 8.

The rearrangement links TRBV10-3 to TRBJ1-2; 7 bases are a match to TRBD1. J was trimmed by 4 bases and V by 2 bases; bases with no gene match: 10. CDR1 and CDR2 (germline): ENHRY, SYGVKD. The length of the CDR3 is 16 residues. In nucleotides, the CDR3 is TGTGCCATCAGTGAGGATGGGAGAACAGGGGCCTATGGCTACACCTTC. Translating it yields CAISEDGRTGAYGYTF.

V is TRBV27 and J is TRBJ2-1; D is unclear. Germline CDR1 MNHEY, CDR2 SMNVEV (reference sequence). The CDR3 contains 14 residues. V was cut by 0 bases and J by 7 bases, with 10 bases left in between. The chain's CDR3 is CASSLSHVRNEQFF. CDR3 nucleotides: TGTGCCAGCAGTTTATCCCACGTGCGTAATGAGCAGTTCTTC.

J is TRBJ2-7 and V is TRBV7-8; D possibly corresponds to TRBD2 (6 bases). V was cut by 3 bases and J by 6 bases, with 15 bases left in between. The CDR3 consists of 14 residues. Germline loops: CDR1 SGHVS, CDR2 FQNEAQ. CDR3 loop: CASSLLDGGREQYF. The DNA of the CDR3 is TGTGCCAGCAGCTTGTTAGACGGGGGACGCGAGCAGTACTTC.

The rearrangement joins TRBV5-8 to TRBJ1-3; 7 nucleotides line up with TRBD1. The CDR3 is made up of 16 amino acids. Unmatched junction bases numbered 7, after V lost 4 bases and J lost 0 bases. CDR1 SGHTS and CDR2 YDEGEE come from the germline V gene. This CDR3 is CASSPGQFLSGNTIYF. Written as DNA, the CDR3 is TGTGCCAGCAGCCCGGGACAGTTTCTCTCTGGAAACACCATATATTTT.

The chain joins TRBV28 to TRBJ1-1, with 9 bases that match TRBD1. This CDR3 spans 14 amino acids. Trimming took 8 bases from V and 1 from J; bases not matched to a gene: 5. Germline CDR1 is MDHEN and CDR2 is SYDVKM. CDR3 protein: CASPGGQGNTEAFF. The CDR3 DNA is TGTGCCAGCCCTGGGGGACAGGGGAACACTGAAGCTTTCTTT.

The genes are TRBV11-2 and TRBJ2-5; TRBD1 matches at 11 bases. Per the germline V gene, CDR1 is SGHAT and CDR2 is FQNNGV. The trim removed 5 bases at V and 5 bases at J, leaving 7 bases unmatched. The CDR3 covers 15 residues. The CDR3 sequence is CASSIWTGGTETQYF. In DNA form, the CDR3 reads TGTGCCAGCAGCATATGGACAGGGGGCACCGAGACCCAGTACTTC.

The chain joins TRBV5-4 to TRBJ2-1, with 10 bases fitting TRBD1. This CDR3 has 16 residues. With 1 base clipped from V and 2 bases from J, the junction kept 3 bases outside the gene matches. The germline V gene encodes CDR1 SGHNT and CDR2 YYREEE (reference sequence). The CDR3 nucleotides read TGTGCCAGCAGCTTGTCGGGACAGGGGACCTACAATGAGCAGTTCTTC. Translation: CASSLSGQGTYNEQFF.

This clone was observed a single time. The CDR3 DNA follows: TGTGCCAGTAGTATAACGGGAGGGATCAATGAGCAGTTCTTC. Translation: CASSITGGINEQFF. The rearrangement uses TRBV19 and TRBJ2-1, with TRBD2 matching 8 bases. This CDR3 has 14 amino acids. Germline lookup yields CDR1 LNHDA and CDR2 SQIVND (reference sequence). V shed 2 bases and J 6 bases; nucleotides not matched to a gene: 3.